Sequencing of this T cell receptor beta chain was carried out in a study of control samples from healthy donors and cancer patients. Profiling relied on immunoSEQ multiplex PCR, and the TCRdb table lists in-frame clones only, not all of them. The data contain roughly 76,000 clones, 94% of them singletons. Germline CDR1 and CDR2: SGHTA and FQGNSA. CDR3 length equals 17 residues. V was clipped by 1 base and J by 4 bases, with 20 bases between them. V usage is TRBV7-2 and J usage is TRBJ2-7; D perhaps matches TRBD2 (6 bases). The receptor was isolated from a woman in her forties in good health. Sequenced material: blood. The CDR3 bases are TGTGCCAGCAGCTTAGGGTTCGGGCTTCGGGAGACTTACGAGCAGTACTTC. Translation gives CASSLGFGLRETYEQYF.